This entry describes one T cell receptor beta chain. Its antigen remains unidentified. The primer mix had 60 Vbeta and 13 Jbeta primers. Data came from immunoSEQ multiplex PCR; TCRdb stores just in-frame clones and leaves some out. The table for this sample gives some 82,000 clones. The data originate from a study of cytomegalovirus exposure and HLA in healthy donors. In the study overall: The 100 million to 140 million unique TCR beta sequences, from around 200 million T cells, were found by an earlier analysis.

Study results and limitations: As was reported, the HLA-A and HLA-B alleles of most subjects were accurately predicted from TCR beta sequences. A later analysis revealed that TCR association rates differed between HLA loci, peaking at DRB1 and bottoming out at HLA-C. In a later analysis, specific HLA alleles were associated with 15,000 to 20,000 TCR beta sequences at a 0.05 false discovery rate.

With V trimmed by 3 bases and J by 5 bases, 10 bases remained unmatched. Germline values: CDR1 SGHVT, CDR2 SQSDAQ. This CDR3 comprises 17 residues. This receptor was identified in a woman in her twenties or thirties in good health and CMV-seronegative. The chain employs TRBV7-4 and TRBJ2-1; 10 bases agree with TRBD2. Sequenced material: PBMCs. The CDR3 DNA reads as TGTGCCAGCAGCTTCCGGTCGGCTAGCGGGAGAGACAATGAGCAGTTCTTC. It translates to CASSFRSASGRDNEQFF.